This T cell receptor (beta chain) was identified during a study of blood T cell repertoires in COVID-19. On the study more broadly: Specimens from acute and convalescent COVID-19 originated in the United States, Italy and Spain.

Study processing details: How many nucleated cells were present was estimated from reference gene primer amplification. Repertoires were generated with immunoSEQ multiplex PCR, while TCRdb's copy carries only in-frame clones and drops some. V, J and clone size were drawn from that table, and D and trimming were deduced from the DNA. Of 250,000 to 350,000 clones in the sample, approximately 84% were seen once. This CDR3 contains 17 residues. Germline CDR1 is SGDLS and CDR2 is YYNGEE. V shed 4 bases, J shed 0 bases, and the junction held 10 bases outside the gene matches. This chain joins TRBV9 and TRBJ1-3; the match to TRBD1 covers 7 bases. What was sequenced was peripheral blood. The source is a human donor with COVID-19, enrolled during active disease. The donor label of this sample is uncertain. DNA of the CDR3: TGTGCCAGCAGCCCTTCGGGACAGATAATCTCTGGAAACACCATATATTTT. This translates into CASSPSGQIISGNTIYF.